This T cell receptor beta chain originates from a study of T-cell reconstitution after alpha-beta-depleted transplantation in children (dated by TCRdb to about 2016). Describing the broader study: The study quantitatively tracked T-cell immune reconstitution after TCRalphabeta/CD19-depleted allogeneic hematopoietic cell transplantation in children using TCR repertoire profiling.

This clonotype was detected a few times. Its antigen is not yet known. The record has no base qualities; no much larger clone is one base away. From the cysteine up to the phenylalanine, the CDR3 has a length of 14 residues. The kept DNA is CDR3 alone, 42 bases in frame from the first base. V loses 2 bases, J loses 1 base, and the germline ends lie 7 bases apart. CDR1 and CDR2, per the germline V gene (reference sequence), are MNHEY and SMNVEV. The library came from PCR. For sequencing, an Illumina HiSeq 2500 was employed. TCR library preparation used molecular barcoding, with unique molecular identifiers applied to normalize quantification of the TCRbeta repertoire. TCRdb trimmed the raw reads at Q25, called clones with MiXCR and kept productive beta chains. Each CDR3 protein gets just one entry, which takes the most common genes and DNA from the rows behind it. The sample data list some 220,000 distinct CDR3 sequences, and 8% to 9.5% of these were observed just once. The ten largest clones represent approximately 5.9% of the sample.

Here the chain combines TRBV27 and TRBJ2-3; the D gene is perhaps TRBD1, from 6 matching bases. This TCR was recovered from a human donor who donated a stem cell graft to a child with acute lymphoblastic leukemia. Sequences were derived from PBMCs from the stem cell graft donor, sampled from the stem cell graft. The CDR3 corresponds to CASSLHRGTDTQYF. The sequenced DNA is TGTGCCAGCAGTTTACACAGGGGCACAGATACGCAGTATTTT.